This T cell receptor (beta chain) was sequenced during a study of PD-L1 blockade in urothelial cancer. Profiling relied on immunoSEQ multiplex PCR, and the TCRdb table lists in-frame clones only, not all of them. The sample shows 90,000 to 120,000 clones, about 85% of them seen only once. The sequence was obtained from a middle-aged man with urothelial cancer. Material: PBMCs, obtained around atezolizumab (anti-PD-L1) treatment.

The CDR3 sequence: CASSYDSFGTQYF. The CDR3 DNA sequence: TGTGCCAGCAGTTATGACAGTTTTGGGACCCAGTACTTC. The rearrangement joins TRBV6-5 to TRBJ2-5, with a tentative D call TRBD1 (5 bases). This CDR3 contains 13 residues. Germline assignment: CDR1 MNHEY and CDR2 SVGAGI. V was shortened by 3 bases and J by 7 bases, with 12 bases between the two germline ends.